This T cell receptor (beta chain) was observed in a study of Ad26.COV2.S vaccination and SARS-CoV-2 variants. Study-level background: The vaccine Ad26.COV2.S was put into the muscle once, or twice with 56 days between.

Germline CDR1 is SQVTM and CDR2 is ANQGSEA. After removal of 6 bases from V and 4 bases from J, the junction contained 13 bases not matched to a gene. The length of the CDR3 is 15 residues. The method was immunoSEQ multiplex PCR; TCRdb's version includes in-frame clones alone and lacks a portion of them. The top ten clones hold under 4% of a sample with 300,000 to 500,000 clones, roughly nine tenths of them seen once. Treatment defined: 15 to 20 received Ad26.COV2.S at low or high dose, single or two shots; about 5 received placebo; per-sample allocation not given. Samples came from day 63 after the first vaccine or placebo injection. This person who donated was an adult of 18-55 years in Boston. Ad26 vector vaccine expressed Wuhan-strain SARS-CoV-2 spike.

The TCR was taken from a person aged 18-65 years who received the Ad26.COV2.S COVID-19 vaccine or a placebo. V gene TRBV29-1 combines with J gene TRBJ2-3; 7 bases are a match to TRBD2. Sample: peripheral blood, taken in a trial of Ad26.COV2.S vaccine versus placebo. The CDR3 loop reads CSVRFGGDRSDTQYF. For the CDR3, the DNA is TGCAGCGTCCGTTTTGGGGGGGATAGGTCAGATACGCAGTATTTT.